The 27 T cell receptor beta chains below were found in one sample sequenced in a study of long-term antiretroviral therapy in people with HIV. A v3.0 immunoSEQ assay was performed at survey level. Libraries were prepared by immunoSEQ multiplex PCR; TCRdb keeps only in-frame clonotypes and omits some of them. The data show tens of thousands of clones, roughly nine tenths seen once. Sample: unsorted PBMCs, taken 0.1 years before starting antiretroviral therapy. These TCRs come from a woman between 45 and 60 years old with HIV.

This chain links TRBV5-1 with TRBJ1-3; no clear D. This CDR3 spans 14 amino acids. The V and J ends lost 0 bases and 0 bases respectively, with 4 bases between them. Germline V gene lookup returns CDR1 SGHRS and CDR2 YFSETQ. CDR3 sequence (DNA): TGCGCCAGCAGCTTGGGAAGCTCTGGAAACACCATATATTTT. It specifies CASSLGSSGNTIYF.

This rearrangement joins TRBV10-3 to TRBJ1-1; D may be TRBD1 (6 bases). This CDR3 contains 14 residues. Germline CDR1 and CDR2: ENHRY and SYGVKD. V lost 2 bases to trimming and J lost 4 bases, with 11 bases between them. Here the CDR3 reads CAISEGDRPTEAFF. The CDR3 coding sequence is TGTGCCATCAGTGAGGGTGACAGGCCCACTGAAGCTTTCTTT.

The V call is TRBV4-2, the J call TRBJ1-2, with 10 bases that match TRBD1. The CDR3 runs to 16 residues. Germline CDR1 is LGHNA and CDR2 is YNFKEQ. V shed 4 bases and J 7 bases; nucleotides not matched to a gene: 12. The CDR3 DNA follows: TGTGCCAGCAGCCGAGATCCGGGACAGGGGTCTGGTGGCTACACCTTC. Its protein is CASSRDPGQGSGGYTF.

CDR3 DNA sequence: TGTGCCAGCAGCTTTTCAGGACCTCACTCCTACAATGAGCAGTTCTTC. The encoded protein is CASSFSGPHSYNEQFF. The V call is TRBV11-2, the J call TRBJ2-1; D unresolved. Germline lookup yields CDR1 SGHAT and CDR2 FQNNGV. The CDR3 covers 16 residues. V was shortened by 3 bases and J by 0 bases, with 12 bases between the two germline ends.

DNA of the CDR3: TGTGCCAGCAGTTTGGCGTACAATGAGCAGTTCTTC. It encodes CASSLAYNEQFF. This chain uses TRBV27 with TRBJ2-1, with unresolved D. The CDR3 runs to 12 residues. Germline lookup yields CDR1 MNHEY and CDR2 SMNVEV (reference sequence). Deletions cut 3 bases from V and 4 bases from J, with 4 bases between.

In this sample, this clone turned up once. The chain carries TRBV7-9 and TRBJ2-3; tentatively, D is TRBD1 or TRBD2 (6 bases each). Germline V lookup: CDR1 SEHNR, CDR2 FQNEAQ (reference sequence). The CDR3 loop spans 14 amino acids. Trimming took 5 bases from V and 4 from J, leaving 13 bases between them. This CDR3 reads CASSPTGASDTQYF. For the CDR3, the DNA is TGTGCCAGCAGCCCGACGGGGGCCTCAGATACGCAGTATTTT.

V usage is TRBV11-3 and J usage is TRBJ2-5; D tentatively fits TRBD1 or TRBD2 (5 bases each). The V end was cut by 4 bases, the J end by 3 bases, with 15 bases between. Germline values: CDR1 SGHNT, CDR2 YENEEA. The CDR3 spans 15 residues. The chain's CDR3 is CASSSRRGREETQYF. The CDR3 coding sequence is TGTGCCAGCAGCTCCCGCCGGGGCAGGGAAGAGACCCAGTACTTC.

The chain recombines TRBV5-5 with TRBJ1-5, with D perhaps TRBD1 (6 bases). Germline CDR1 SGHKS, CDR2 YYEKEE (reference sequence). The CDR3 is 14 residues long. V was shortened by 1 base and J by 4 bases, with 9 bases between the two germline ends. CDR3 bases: TGTGCCAGCAGCTTGCGTACAGGGAATCAGCCCCAGCATTTT. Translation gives CASSLRTGNQPQHF.

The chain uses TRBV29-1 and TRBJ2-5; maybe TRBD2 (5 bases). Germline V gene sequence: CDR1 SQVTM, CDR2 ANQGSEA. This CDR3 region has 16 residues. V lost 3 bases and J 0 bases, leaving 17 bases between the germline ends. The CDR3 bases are TGCAGCGTTGATCTAGGTGACTATCAGTACCAAGAGACCCAGTACTTC. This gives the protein CSVDLGDYQYQETQYF.

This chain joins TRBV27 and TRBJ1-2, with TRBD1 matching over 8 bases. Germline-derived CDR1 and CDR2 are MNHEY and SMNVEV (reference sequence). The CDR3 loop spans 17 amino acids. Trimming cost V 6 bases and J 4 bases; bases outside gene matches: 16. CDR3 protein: CASRPSQGQGAVYGYTF. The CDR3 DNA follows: TGTGCCAGCAGACCAAGCCAGGGGCAGGGGGCCGTCTATGGCTACACCTTC.

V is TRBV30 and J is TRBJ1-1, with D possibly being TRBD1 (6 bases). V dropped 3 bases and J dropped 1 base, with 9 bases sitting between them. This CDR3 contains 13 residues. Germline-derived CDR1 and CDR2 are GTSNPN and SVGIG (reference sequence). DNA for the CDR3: TGTGCCTGGAGCCGGGACAAGAACACTGAAGCTTTCTTT. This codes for CAWSRDKNTEAFF.

This CDR3 reads CASRGDRAGKNIQYF. The CDR3 DNA reads TGTGCCAGCAGGGGTGACAGGGCGGGCAAAAACATTCAGTACTTC. This chain uses TRBV6-1 with TRBJ2-4; 7 bases are shared with TRBD1. This CDR3 comprises 15 residues. The V gene end was trimmed by 6 bases and the J gene end by 3 bases; junction bases not matched to a gene: 8. CDR1 is MNHNS and CDR2 is SASEGT in the germline V gene.

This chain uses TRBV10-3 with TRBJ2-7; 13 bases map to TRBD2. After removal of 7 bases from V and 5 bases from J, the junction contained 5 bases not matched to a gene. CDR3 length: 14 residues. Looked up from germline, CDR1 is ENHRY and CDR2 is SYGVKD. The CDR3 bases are TGTGCCATCAAGGGACTAGCGGGGTTAGACGAGCAGTACTTC. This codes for CAIKGLAGLDEQYF.

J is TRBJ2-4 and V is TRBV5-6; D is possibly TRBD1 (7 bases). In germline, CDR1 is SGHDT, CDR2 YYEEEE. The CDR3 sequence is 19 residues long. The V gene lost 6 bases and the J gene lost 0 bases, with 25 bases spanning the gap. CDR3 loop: CASTRAQGGSFLAKNIQYF. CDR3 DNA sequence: TGTGCCAGCACACGGGCCCAGGGGGGAAGCTTCTTAGCCAAAAACATTCAGTACTTC.

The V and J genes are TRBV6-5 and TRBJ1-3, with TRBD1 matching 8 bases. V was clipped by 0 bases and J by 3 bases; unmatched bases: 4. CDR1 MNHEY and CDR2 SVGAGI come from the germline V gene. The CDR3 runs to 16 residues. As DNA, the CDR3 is TGTGCCAGCAGTTACTCTCGCAGGGGGCATGGAAACACCATATATTTT. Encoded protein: CASSYSRRGHGNTIYF.

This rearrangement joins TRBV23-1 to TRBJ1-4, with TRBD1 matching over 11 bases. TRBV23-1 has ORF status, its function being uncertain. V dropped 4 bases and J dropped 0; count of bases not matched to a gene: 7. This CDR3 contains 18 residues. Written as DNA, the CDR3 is TGCGCCAGCAGTCCATTAGGACAGGGGGCAGCAACTAATGAAAAACTGTTTTTT. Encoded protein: CASSPLGQGAATNEKLFF.

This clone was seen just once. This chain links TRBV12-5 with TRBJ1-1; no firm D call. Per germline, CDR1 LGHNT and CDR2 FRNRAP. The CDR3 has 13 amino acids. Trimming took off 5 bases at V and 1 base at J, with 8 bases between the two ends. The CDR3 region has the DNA TGTGCTAGTGGTACTGGGAAGAACACTGAAGCTTTCTTT. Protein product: CASGTGKNTEAFF. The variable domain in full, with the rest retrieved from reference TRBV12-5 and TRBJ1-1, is DARVTQTPRHKVTEMGQEVTMRCQPILGHNTVFWYRQTMMQGLELLAYFRNRAPLDDSGMPKDRFSAEMPDATLATLKIQPSEPRDSAVYFCASGTGKNTEAFFGQGTRLTVV.

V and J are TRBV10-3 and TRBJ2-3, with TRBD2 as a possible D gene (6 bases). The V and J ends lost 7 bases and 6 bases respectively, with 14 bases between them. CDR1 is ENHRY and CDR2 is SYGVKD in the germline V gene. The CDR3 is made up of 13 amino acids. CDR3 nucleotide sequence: TGTGCCATCATGGGCGGGAAGGCCGATACGCAGTATTTT. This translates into CAIMGGKADTQYF.

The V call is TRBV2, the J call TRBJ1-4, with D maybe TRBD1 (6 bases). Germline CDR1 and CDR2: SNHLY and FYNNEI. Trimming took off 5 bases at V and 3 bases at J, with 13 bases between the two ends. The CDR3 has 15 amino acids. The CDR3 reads CASSPNSGANEKLFF. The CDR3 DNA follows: TGTGCCAGCAGTCCTAACTCAGGGGCTAATGAAAAACTGTTTTTT. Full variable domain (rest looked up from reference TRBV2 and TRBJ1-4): EPEVTQTPSHQVTQMGQEVILRCVPISNHLYFYWYRQILGQKVEFLVSFYNNEISEKSEIFDDQFSVERPDGSNFTLKIRSTKLEDSAMYFCASSPNSGANEKLFFGSGTQLSVL.

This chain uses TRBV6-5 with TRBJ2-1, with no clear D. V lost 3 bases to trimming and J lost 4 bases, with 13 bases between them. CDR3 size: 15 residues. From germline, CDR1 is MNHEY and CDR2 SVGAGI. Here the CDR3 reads CASSYLAGVYNEQFF. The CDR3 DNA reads TGTGCCAGCAGTTATTTGGCAGGAGTTTACAATGAGCAGTTCTTC.

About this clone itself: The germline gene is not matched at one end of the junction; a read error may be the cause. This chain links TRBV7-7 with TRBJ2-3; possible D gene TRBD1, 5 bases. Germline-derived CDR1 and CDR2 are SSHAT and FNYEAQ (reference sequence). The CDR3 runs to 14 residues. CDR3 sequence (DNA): TGTGCTAGCAGCGCAGGGTTAGGCACAGATACGCAGTATTTT. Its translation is CASSAGLGTDTQYF.

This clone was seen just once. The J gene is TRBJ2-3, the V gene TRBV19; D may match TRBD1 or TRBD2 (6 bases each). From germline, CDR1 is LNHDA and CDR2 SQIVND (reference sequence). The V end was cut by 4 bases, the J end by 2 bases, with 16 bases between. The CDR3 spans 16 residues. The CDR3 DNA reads TGTGCCAGTAGTACTGGAGGGGGTAGGGCCACAGATACGCAGTATTTT. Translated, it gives CASSTGGGRATDTQYF.

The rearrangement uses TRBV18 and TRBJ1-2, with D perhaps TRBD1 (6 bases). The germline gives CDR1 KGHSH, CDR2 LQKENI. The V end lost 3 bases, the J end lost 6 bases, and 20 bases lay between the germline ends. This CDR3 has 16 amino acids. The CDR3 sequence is CASSPTENRDRDGYTF. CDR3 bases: TGTGCCAGCTCACCTACAGAAAACAGGGATAGGGATGGCTACACCTTC.

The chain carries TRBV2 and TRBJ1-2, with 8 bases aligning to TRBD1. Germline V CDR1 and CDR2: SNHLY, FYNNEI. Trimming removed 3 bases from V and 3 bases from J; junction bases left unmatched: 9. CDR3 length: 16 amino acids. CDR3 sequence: CASSDRGLSLYYGYTF. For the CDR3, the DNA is TGTGCCAGCAGTGACAGGGGGCTCTCCCTCTACTATGGCTACACCTTC.

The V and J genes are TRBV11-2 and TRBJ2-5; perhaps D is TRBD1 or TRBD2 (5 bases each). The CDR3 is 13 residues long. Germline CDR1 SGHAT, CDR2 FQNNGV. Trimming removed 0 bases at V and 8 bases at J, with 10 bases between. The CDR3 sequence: CASSLDYRGTQYF. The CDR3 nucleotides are TGTGCCAGCAGCTTAGACTATCGGGGCACCCAGTACTTC.

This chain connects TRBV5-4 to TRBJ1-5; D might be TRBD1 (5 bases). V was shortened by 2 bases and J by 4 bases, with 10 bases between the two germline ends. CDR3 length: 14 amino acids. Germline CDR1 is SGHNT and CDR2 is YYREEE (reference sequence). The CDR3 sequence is CASSFMGGNQPQHF. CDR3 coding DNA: TGTGCCAGCAGCTTCATGGGGGGGAATCAGCCCCAGCATTTT.

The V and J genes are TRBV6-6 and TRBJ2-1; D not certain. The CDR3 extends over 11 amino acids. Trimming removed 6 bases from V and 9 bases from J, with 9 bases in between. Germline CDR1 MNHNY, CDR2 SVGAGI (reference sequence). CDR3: CASRKDGEQFF. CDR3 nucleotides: TGTGCCAGCAGAAAAGATGGTGAGCAGTTCTTC.